This is a list of T cell receptor beta chains from one sample in a study of response to subunit inactivated influenza vaccine. TCRdb used MiXCR to reprocess the RT-PCR reads, holding one entry per CDR3 protein. The repertoire holds under 750,000 distinct CDR3 sequences, with approximately 12% as singletons. The sample in question was PBMCs from blood, obtained on the day of vaccination. These receptors originate from a man in his forties or fifties who received an inactivated influenza vaccine. The CDR3 runs from the conserved cysteine through the conserved F or W. The order of the fields is J gene, V gene, D gene, clone size, CDR3 DNA, CDR3 protein. The D gene is left open where the match is weak. Some rows mark clone size as missing; the rest say once, few, many or name a class of expanded clone.

J: TRBJ2-1; V: TRBV7-9; D: .; size: .; DNA: TGTGCCAGCAGCTTAACCAGTTCCCGCTACAATGAGCAGTTCTTC; CDR3: CASSLTSSRYNEQFF
J: TRBJ2-2; V: TRBV10-3; D: TRBD2; size: .; DNA: TGTGCCATCAGCGAGCGGGGCCCGAACACCGGGGAGCTGTTTTTT; CDR3: CAISERGPNTGELFF
J: TRBJ2-6; V: TRBV3-1; D: .; size: .; DNA: TGTGCCAGCAGCCAAGAATGGAGACAGATCTTCCTATCTGGGGCCAACGTCCTGACTTTC; CDR3: CASSQEWRQIFLSGANVLTF
J: TRBJ2-7; V: TRBV28; D: .; size: many; DNA: TGTGCCAGCAGACCGGGGAGGACAGGATTTTACGAGCAGTACTTC; CDR3: CASRPGRTGFYEQYF
J: TRBJ2-1; V: TRBV10-3; D: .; size: .; DNA: TGTGCCATCAGTGACAGGTTTGGGGGGGGCGATGAGCAGTTCTTC; CDR3: CAISDRFGGGDEQFF
J: TRBJ2-1; V: TRBV20-1; D: .; size: .; DNA: TGCAGTGCCCCATCCGTCATCCCCAGAAATGAGCAGTTCTTC; CDR3: CSAPSVIPRNEQFF
J: TRBJ1-6; V: TRBV9; D: .; size: .; DNA: TGTGCCAGCAGCGTAGGGGGACTGAGTAATTCACCCCTCCACTTT; CDR3: CASSVGGLSNSPLHF
J: TRBJ1-5; V: TRBV7-9; D: TRBD1; size: few; DNA: TGTGCCAGCAGCTTGGGGACAGTTAATCAGCCCCAGCATTTT; CDR3: CASSLGTVNQPQHF
J: TRBJ2-3; V: TRBV12-3/TRBV12-4; D: .; size: many; DNA: TGTGCCAGCAGTTTAGCTCCTCAAAAGGGTGGAACAGATACGCAGTATTTT; CDR3: CASSLAPQKGGTDTQYF
J: TRBJ1-2; V: TRBV5-1; D: .; size: few; DNA: TGCGCCAGCAGCTTGGACAGGGAAGACTATGGCTACACCTTC; CDR3: CASSLDREDYGYTF
J: TRBJ1-2; V: TRBV18; D: .; size: .; DNA: TGTGCCAGCTCACAAGCGTCGGACAGCTATAACTATGGCTACACCTTC; CDR3: CASSQASDSYNYGYTF
J: TRBJ2-3; V: TRBV29-1; D: .; size: .; DNA: TGCAGCGTTGTGCAGGGAACAGATACGCAGTATTTT; CDR3: CSVVQGTDTQYF
J: TRBJ2-1; V: TRBV6-5; D: TRBD1; size: .; DNA: TGTGCCAGCAGGTCCAGGGGGAATGAGCAGTTCTTC; CDR3: CASRSRGNEQFF
J: TRBJ2-1; V: TRBV7-2; D: .; size: few; DNA: TGTGCCAGCAGCTTAGGTTTTTTGGGCCCCTACAATGAGCAGTTCTTC; CDR3: CASSLGFLGPYNEQFF
J: TRBJ2-1; V: TRBV5-1; D: TRBD2; size: .; DNA: TGCGCCAGCAGCTTGGATGGGACTAGCGGGAGTCGTCGGGCCTACAATGAGCAGTTCTTC; CDR3: CASSLDGTSGSRRAYNEQFF
J: TRBJ1-3; V: TRBV7-2; D: .; size: few; DNA: TGTGCCAGCAGCCCCGGTTGGTCCTCTGGAAACACCATATATTTT; CDR3: CASSPGWSSGNTIYF
J: TRBJ1-2; V: TRBV6-1; D: .; size: few; DNA: TGTGCCAGCAGCCGAAGAGAAGACGTATGGACTCGGTACTATGGCTACACCTTC; CDR3: CASSRREDVWTRYYGYTF
J: TRBJ2-5; V: TRBV4-1; D: .; size: .; DNA: TGCGCCAGCAGCCAAGAGGGCTCCACTGGGATCCAGTACTTC; CDR3: CASSQEGSTGIQYF
J: TRBJ2-1; V: TRBV28; D: .; size: few; DNA: TGTGCCAGCAGTCCCCACAGCGGCTCCTACAATGAGCAGTTCTTC; CDR3: CASSPHSGSYNEQFF
J: TRBJ2-2; V: TRBV7-6; D: .; size: many; DNA: TGTGCCAGCAGCTCGCTGGGTACCGGGGAGCTGTTTTTT; CDR3: CASSSLGTGELFF
J: TRBJ2-2; V: TRBV9; D: TRBD2; size: .; DNA: TGTGCCAGCAGCGTAGGTCTCCGGGGCGGGGGGAACACCGGGGAGCTGTTTTTT; CDR3: CASSVGLRGGGNTGELFF
J: TRBJ2-3; V: TRBV5-5; D: TRBD1; size: few; DNA: TGTGCCAGCAGCCGGCAGGGGGTAATCACAGATACGCAGTATTTT; CDR3: CASSRQGVITDTQYF
J: TRBJ1-2; V: TRBV4-3; D: TRBD1; size: few; DNA: TGCGCCAGCAGCCAAGAAGACAGGGTGAACTATGGCTACACCTTC; CDR3: CASSQEDRVNYGYTF
J: TRBJ2-7; V: TRBV10-3; D: .; size: .; DNA: TGTGCCATCAGTGGGGACCGAACCTACGAGCAGTACTTC; CDR3: CAISGDRTYEQYF
J: TRBJ1-4; V: TRBV10-3; D: TRBD1; size: few; DNA: TGTGCCATCAGTCCACAGGGGGCCGACGAAAAACTGTTTTTT; CDR3: CAISPQGADEKLFF
J: TRBJ2-1; V: TRBV20-1; D: .; size: many; DNA: TGCAGTGCTAGGGGGGTGACAGGTGGGAACAATGAGCAGTTCTTC; CDR3: CSARGVTGGNNEQFF
J: TRBJ2-1; V: TRBV7-2; D: .; size: .; DNA: TGTGCCAGCAGCCCCGACTACTCCTACAATGAGCAGTTCTTC; CDR3: CASSPDYSYNEQFF
J: TRBJ1-5; V: TRBV20-1; D: TRBD1; size: many; DNA: TGCAGTGCTAGAGGGACAGGGGATAGCAATCAGCCCCAGCATTTT; CDR3: CSARGTGDSNQPQHF
J: TRBJ2-5; V: TRBV10-3; D: TRBD2; size: .; DNA: TGTGCCATCAGTGAGTCCGGCGGGAGGTCGAAGACCCAGTACTTC; CDR3: CAISESGGRSKTQYF
J: TRBJ2-7; V: TRBV10-3; D: TRBD2; size: .; DNA: TGTGCCATCCTTGAGGGAACTAGCGGGAGATATGAGCAGTACTTC; CDR3: CAILEGTSGRYEQYF
J: TRBJ2-5; V: TRBV10-3; D: TRBD1; size: few; DNA: TGTGCCACACGGACAGGGATGGCCGAGACCCAGTACTTC; CDR3: CATRTGMAETQYF
J: TRBJ1-2; V: TRBV15; D: .; size: .; DNA: TGTGCCACCAGCAGAGGCGGGACACAAAACTATGGCTACACCTTC; CDR3: CATSRGGTQNYGYTF
J: TRBJ2-1; V: TRBV5-1; D: TRBD2; size: .; DNA: TGCGCCAGCAGCCATACTAGCGGGACAGGCACCTACAATGAGCAGTTCTTC; CDR3: CASSHTSGTGTYNEQFF
J: TRBJ1-5; V: TRBV6-2/TRBV6-3; D: .; size: .; DNA: TGTGCCAGCAGCCTCCGGGGGGGACCAGGCGGCAATCAGCCCCAGCATTTT; CDR3: CASSLRGGPGGNQPQHF
J: TRBJ1-6; V: TRBV9; D: .; size: .; DNA: TGTGCCAGCAGCGTCCATAATTCACCCCTCCACTTT; CDR3: CASSVHNSPLHF
J: TRBJ2-1; V: TRBV29-1; D: .; size: few; DNA: TGCAGCGTACCGCTTACCTACAATGAGCAGTTCTTC; CDR3: CSVPLTYNEQFF
J: TRBJ1-5; V: TRBV10-1; D: TRBD1; size: many; DNA: TGCGCCAGCACCTCGGACAGGGGGGATCAGCCCCAGCATTTT; CDR3: CASTSDRGDQPQHF
J: TRBJ2-3; V: TRBV29-1; D: .; size: many; DNA: TGCAGCGTTGAGCGACAGAGCACAGATACGCAGTATTTT; CDR3: CSVERQSTDTQYF
J: TRBJ1-4; V: TRBV5-1; D: TRBD1; size: .; DNA: TGCGCCAGCAGCCCCTGGACAGGGCGGAATGAAAAACTGTTTTTT; CDR3: CASSPWTGRNEKLFF
J: TRBJ2-5; V: TRBV20-1; D: .; size: .; DNA: TGCAGTGCTCGAGGGTATGAAGGGGTGGTCCAAGAGACCCAGTACTTC; CDR3: CSARGYEGVVQETQYF
J: TRBJ2-3; V: TRBV12-3/TRBV12-4; D: TRBD2; size: .; DNA: TGTGCCAGCAGTTTATACGGGACTAGCGGGAGCCCTGAATTAGATACGCAGTATTTT; CDR3: CASSLYGTSGSPELDTQYF
J: TRBJ2-7; V: TRBV7-8; D: .; size: .; DNA: TGTGCCAGCACCCCAGGCGGTGGTCTCTACGAGCAGTACTTC; CDR3: CASTPGGGLYEQYF
J: TRBJ1-1; V: TRBV5-1; D: .; size: few; DNA: TGCGCCAGCAGCGAGCATGATGGACACACTGAAGCTTTCTTT; CDR3: CASSEHDGHTEAFF
J: TRBJ1-5; V: TRBV20-1; D: .; size: .; DNA: TGCAGTGCTAGAGGGGGGGCAGATAGCAATCAGCCCCAGCATTTT; CDR3: CSARGGADSNQPQHF